The next 10 T cell receptor beta chains were all read from a single sample in a study of TIL therapy for anti-PD-1-resistant metastatic lung cancer. Time point reported: pre-treatment sample, taken before nivolumab and TIL therapy. This was the immunoSEQ v3 assay. The assay was immunoSEQ multiplex PCR, and TCRdb's table has in-frame clones only and misses some. The repertoire consists of about 60,000 clones, with over 75% occurring once and the leading ten covering 2.5% to 3%. Sequenced material: blood, taken at baseline. These receptors were taken from a person aged 25-79 years with non-small cell lung cancer.

The chain recombines TRBV19 with TRBJ2-4; the D is unclear. CDR1 LNHDA and CDR2 SQIVND come from the germline V gene (reference sequence). Between the trimmed V and J ends, which lost 3 bases and 8 bases, there was a span of 14 bases. The CDR3 loop spans 14 amino acids. The CDR3, as DNA: TGTGCCAGTAGTATGAACAGCGAGGCGTACATTCAGTACTTC. Protein product: CASSMNSEAYIQYF. Drawing the rest from reference TRBV19 and TRBJ2-4, the complete variable domain is DGGITQSPKYLFRKEGQNVTLSCEQNLNHDAMYWYRQDPGQGLRLIYYSQIVNDFQKGDIAEGYSVSREKKESFPLTVTSAQKNPTAFYLCASSMNSEAYIQYFGAGTRLSVL.

This clone was counted between two and nine times. The chain employs TRBV27 and TRBJ2-2; D uncertain. The CDR3 has 15 residues. CDR1 MNHEY and CDR2 SMNVEV come from the germline V gene (reference sequence). Trimming took 5 bases from V and 5 from J, leaving 15 bases between them. CDR3 coding DNA: TGTGCCAGCAGTCCCCAAAGGGCCAATACCGGGGAGCTGTTTTTT. Translated, it gives CASSPQRANTGELFF.

The chain is built from TRBV28 and TRBJ2-7, with 9 bases that match TRBD1. V gave up 5 bases and J gave up 4 bases; unmatched junction bases: 9. The CDR3 totals 15 residues. The germline CDR1 and CDR2 sequences are MDHEN and SYDVKM. The CDR3 here is CASSIWDRELYEQYF. As DNA, the CDR3 is TGTGCCAGCAGTATTTGGGACAGGGAGCTATACGAGCAGTACTTC.

The J gene is TRBJ2-1, the V gene TRBV7-3, with 7 bases matching TRBD2. The CDR3 has 17 residues. CDR1 is SGHTA, CDR2 FQGTGA, per germline. V lost 3 bases to trimming and J lost 0 bases; unmatched junction nucleotides: 8. The CDR3: CASSLVAGDSSYNEQFF. CDR3 bases: TGTGCCAGCAGCTTGGTGGCGGGGGATAGCTCCTACAATGAGCAGTTCTTC. The full variable domain, completed using reference TRBV7-3 and TRBJ2-1, is GAGVSQTPSNKVTEKGKYVELRCDPISGHTALYWYRQSLGQGPEFLIYFQGTGAADDSGLPNDRFFAVRPEGSVSTLKIQRTERGDSAVYLCASSLVAGDSSYNEQFFGPGTRLTVL.

The J gene is TRBJ1-1, the V gene TRBV19; D not certain. Looked up from germline, CDR1 is LNHDA and CDR2 is SQIVND (reference sequence). With 4 bases removed from V and 4 bases from J, the gap between germline ends came to 10 bases. This CDR3 is 13 amino acids long. The CDR3 here is CASSNLQGTEAFF. The CDR3 region has the DNA TGTGCCAGTAGTAACTTACAAGGCACTGAAGCTTTCTTT.

This chain links TRBV29-1 with TRBJ1-1; the D is unclear. V lost 4 bases, J lost 4 bases, and 13 bases lay in between. Germline V gene data show CDR1 as SQVTM and CDR2 as ANQGSEA. The CDR3 covers 13 residues. CDR3: CSVGSQILTEAFF. CDR3 DNA: TGCAGCGTTGGCTCACAGATCCTCACTGAAGCTTTCTTT.

The chain carries TRBV5-6 and TRBJ2-3; 9 bases match TRBD2. Trimming took 0 bases from V and 5 from J; bases not matched to a gene: 4. Germline V gene lookup returns CDR1 SGHDT and CDR2 YYEEEE. This CDR3 contains 15 residues. The CDR3 DNA follows: TGTGCCAGCAGCTTGGCGGGGCGGGGGGGAGATACGCAGTATTTT. It specifies CASSLAGRGGDTQYF.

CDR3 region: CASSQQGAGANVLTF. The CDR3 DNA is TGTGCCAGCAGCCAACAGGGCGCTGGGGCCAACGTCCTGACTTTC. This chain links TRBV3-1 (or the pseudogene TRBV3-2) with TRBJ2-6, with D possibly matching TRBD1 (5 bases). Looked up from germline, CDR1 is LGHDT and CDR2 is YNNKEL (reference sequence). V lost 2 bases to trimming and J lost 2 bases, with 7 bases between them. The CDR3 covers 15 residues.

This chain joins TRBV28 and TRBJ2-5, with TRBD2 identical over 7 bases. Germline CDR1 reads MDHEN; CDR2 reads SYDVKM. Trimming at V came to 5 bases and at J to 7 bases, leaving 10 bases not matched to a gene. This CDR3 region has 14 residues. The CDR3 spells CASSPAGGLVTQYF. The CDR3 nucleotides read TGTGCCAGCAGTCCCGCCGGGGGGTTAGTGACCCAGTACTTC.

This rearrangement joins TRBV9 to TRBJ1-1; D may be TRBD1 (5 bases). The CDR3 loop spans 13 amino acids. The V end was cut by 0 bases, the J end by 3 bases, with 6 bases between. The germline CDR1 and CDR2 sequences are SGDLS and YYNGEE. This CDR3 reads CASSVGGDTEAFF. DNA of the CDR3: TGTGCCAGCAGCGTAGGAGGGGACACTGAAGCTTTCTTT.